The 8 T cell receptor beta chains presented below share a single source sample, sequenced in a study of cytomegalovirus exposure and HLA in healthy donors. The PCR made use of 60 Vbeta and 13 Jbeta primers. The protocol was immunoSEQ multiplex PCR, while the TCRdb copy is restricted to in-frame clones and leaves out a portion. Of about 160,000 clones listed, 70% to 85% are singletons. Sample: PBMCs. All receptors come from a man aged 25-45 years in good health and CMV-seropositive.

This clone was detected only a few times. V gene TRBV6-5 combines with J gene TRBJ1-2, with TRBD1 matching 7 bases. The germline CDR1 and CDR2 sequences are MNHEY and SVGAGI. Trimming cost V 5 bases and J 6 bases; bases outside gene matches: 12. The CDR3 covers 15 residues. CDR3 loop: CASSPTGSRGDGYTF. The CDR3 DNA reads TGTGCCAGCAGTCCGACAGGGTCAAGAGGGGATGGCTACACCTTC.

The gene calls are TRBV7-8 and TRBJ2-5; weak D call: TRBD1 (5 bases). The germline V gene encodes CDR1 SGHVS and CDR2 FQNEAQ. V was trimmed by 2 bases and J by 0 bases, leaving 19 bases between them. The CDR3 has 18 residues. CDR3 DNA sequence: TGTGCCAGCAGCTTATTTTCAGGTACAGGACAACACCAAGAGACCCAGTACTTC. Translating gives CASSLFSGTGQHQETQYF. Based on the CDR3 plus reference TRBV7-8 and TRBJ2-5, the full variable domain is GAGVSQSPRYKVAKRGQDVALRCDPISGHVSLFWYQQALGQGPEFLTYFQNEAQLDKSGLPSDRFFAERPEGSVSTLKIQRTQQEDSAVYLCASSLFSGTGQHQETQYFGPGTRLLVL.

The chain has TRBV7-9 and TRBJ1-2, with a possible D match to TRBD1 (5 bases). This CDR3 spans 14 amino acids. Trimming shortened V by 2 bases and J by 4 bases, and 11 bases separated the two germline ends. CDR1 is SEHNR, CDR2 FQNEAQ, per germline (reference sequence). The chain's CDR3 is CASSLSGGTYGYTF. CDR3 nucleotide sequence: TGTGCCAGCAGCTTATCTGGCGGGACCTATGGCTACACCTTC.

The chain links TRBV14 to TRBJ2-5, with D hard to call. CDR3 length equals 13 residues. The V gene's germline CDR1 is SGHDN and CDR2 FVKESK. V lost 3 bases and J lost 5, with 10 bases in between. This chain's CDR3 is CASSHHASETQYF. The CDR3, as DNA: TGTGCCAGCAGCCACCACGCGTCGGAGACCCAGTACTTC.

This clone was detected only once. The gene calls are TRBV30 and TRBJ2-7; a weak D match, TRBD1 (6 bases). V gave up 6 bases and J gave up 6 bases, with 12 bases separating them. Germline V gives CDR1 GTSNPN, CDR2 SVGIG (reference sequence). CDR3 size: 11 residues. The DNA of the CDR3 is TGTGCCTGCGACAGGCCTGCCGAGCAGTACTTC. Amino acids: CACDRPAEQYF. The complete variable domain, with remaining parts taken from reference TRBV30 and TRBJ2-7, reads SQTIHQWPATLVQPVGSPLSLECTVEGTSNPNLYWYRQAAGRGLQLLFYSVGIGQISSEVPQNLSASRPQDRQFILSSKKLLLSDSGFYLCACDRPAEQYFGPGTRLTVT.

The chain links TRBV6-5 to TRBJ1-6; D is uncertain. Looked up from germline, CDR1 is MNHEY and CDR2 is SVGAGI. The V end lost 5 bases, the J end lost 13 bases, and 15 bases lay between the germline ends. This CDR3 region has 13 residues. CDR3 residues: CASSLGVIGPLHF. DNA for the CDR3: TGTGCCAGCAGTCTCGGGGTAATCGGGCCCCTCCACTTT.

The V call is TRBV4-3, the J call TRBJ2-7, with TRBD1 identical over 7 bases. Germline CDR1 and CDR2: LGHNA and YSLEER. Trimming at V came to 5 bases and at J to 2 bases, leaving 9 bases not matched to a gene. CDR3 length: 15 residues. In DNA, the CDR3 is TGCGCCAGCAGCGACCGACAGGGCCTAACCTACGAGCAGTACTTC. This sequence encodes CASSDRQGLTYEQYF.

The chain couples TRBV19 to TRBJ2-7; 8 bases fit TRBD1. Trimming cost V 3 bases and J 4 bases; bases outside gene matches: 5. The CDR3 totals 14 residues. Germline CDR1 and CDR2: LNHDA and SQIVND (reference sequence). CDR3 in amino acids: CASSIGTGFYEQYF. CDR3 in DNA: TGTGCCAGTAGTATTGGGACAGGATTTTACGAGCAGTACTTC.